This T cell receptor (beta chain) was identified during a study of T cells in Graves' hyperthyroidism and ophthalmopathy. TCR beta CDR3 region amplification was performed from RNA transcripts. HTBI primers were the set used in a first-round RT-PCR of the TCR CDR3. Each CDR3 protein is one row after TCRdb ran MiXCR on the multiplex PCR reads. The data hold about 560,000 distinct CDR3 sequences, with roughly a sixth observed a single time. The CDR3 is 15 amino acids. After removal of 0 bases from V and 6 bases from J, the junction contained 5 bases not matched to a gene. The germline gives CDR1 SGHRS, CDR2 YFSETQ. A few counts support this clonotype.

The TCR was taken from a woman aged 18-30 years with Graves' hyperthyroidism. The genes are TRBV5-1 and TRBJ2-1; 8 nucleotides agree with TRBD1. Source material: blood. CDR3 sequence reads: CASSLAGTGVNEQFF. CDR3 DNA: TGCGCCAGCAGCTTGGCCGGGACAGGAGTCAATGAGCAGTTCTTC.